Listed below are T cell receptor beta chains from one sample, sequenced in a study of blood T cell repertoires in COVID-19. The protocol was immunoSEQ multiplex PCR, while the TCRdb copy is restricted to in-frame clones and leaves out a portion. The sample includes 150,000 to 200,000 clones, 85% of them seen just once. The sequencing sample was made of peripheral blood. The receptors stem from a human donor with acute or convalescent COVID-19. The donor label of this sample is uncertain. Each CDR3 is given with its conserved first and last residue. Part of the rows lack a size; the others show once, few, many or a class for expanded clones.

>TRBJ1-1|NA|TRBV6-2/TRBV6-3
CASSYGQGRTHEAFF
>TRBJ1-2|NA|TRBV5-4
CASSLGGNYYGYTF
>TRBJ1-2|few|TRBV6-2/TRBV6-3
CASSLDSGYGYTF
>TRBJ2-5|NA|TRBV18
CASSPRLAGDLGETQYF
>TRBJ1-5|NA|TRBV6-5
CASRGLAGNQPQHF
>TRBJ1-6|NA|TRBV28
CASSSPGGISNSPLHF
>TRBJ2-1|NA|TRBV4-1
CASSQTGTRGPAEQFF
>TRBJ2-5|few|TRBV6-6
CASRRPTSVEETQYF
>TRBJ2-7|few|TRBV27
CASSSLRESKEGEQYF
>TRBJ2-6|NA|TRBV9
CASSTQRLAGANVLTF
>TRBJ2-3|NA|TRBV5-4
CASSSLVNTQYF
>TRBJ1-1|NA|TRBV18
CASRDPPQPGNTEAFF
>TRBJ2-7|NA|TRBV4-3
CASSQVSGTESYEQYF